The 25 T cell receptor beta chains presented below share a single source sample, sequenced in a study of blood T cell repertoires in COVID-19. The repertoire was sequenced with immunoSEQ multiplex PCR; TCRdb's copy has only in-frame clones and lacks some. The sample yields about 150,000 clones, less than 80% seen once. The sequenced material came from PBMCs or T cells enriched from blood (not recorded which). These receptors originate from a woman aged 70 to 79 in a cohort exposed to, infected with or recovered from COVID-19 (not recorded which).

The J gene is TRBJ1-5, the V gene TRBV15; D not certain. This CDR3 has 17 amino acids. From germline, CDR1 is LNHNV and CDR2 YYDKDF (reference sequence). V lost 1 base to trimming and J lost 1 base, with 14 bases between them. CDR3 region: CATSRAWPYYSNQPQHF. DNA for the CDR3: TGTGCCACCAGCAGAGCTTGGCCATACTACAGCAATCAGCCCCAGCATTTT.

The gene calls are TRBV4-2 and TRBJ1-2, with D possibly being TRBD1 (5 bases). CDR3 size: 16 residues. CDR1 is LGHNA and CDR2 is YNFKEQ in the germline V gene. Deletions cut 1 base from V and 2 bases from J, with 14 bases between. The chain's CDR3 is CASSQGQGGINYGYTF. CDR3 nucleotide sequence: TGTGCCAGCAGCCAAGGGCAGGGAGGGATCAACTATGGCTACACCTTC.

The chain employs TRBV9 and TRBJ2-1; 7 bases agree with TRBD2. There are 16 residues in the CDR3. The ends lost 0 bases at V and 8 bases at J; junction bases unmatched: 11. Germline loops: CDR1 SGDLS, CDR2 YYNGEE. The CDR3 protein is CASSVAGGAIRDEQFF. CDR3 bases: TGTGCCAGCAGCGTAGCGGGAGGCGCCATAAGGGATGAGCAGTTCTTC.

The chain is built from TRBV7-8 and TRBJ1-6; maybe TRBD1 (5 bases). The CDR3 covers 13 residues. With 4 bases removed from V and 10 bases from J, the gap between germline ends came to 11 bases. CDR1 is SGHVS, CDR2 FQNEAQ, per germline. This CDR3 reads CASSSREDSPLHF. The CDR3, as DNA: TGTGCCAGCAGCTCCAGGGAAGACTCACCCCTCCACTTT.

This rearrangement joins TRBV18 to TRBJ2-7; D remains ambiguous. The V end lost 0 bases, the J end lost 8 bases, and 14 bases lay between the germline ends. Germline V gene lookup returns CDR1 KGHSH and CDR2 LQKENI. The CDR3 is made up of 14 amino acids. The CDR3 sequence is CASSPPYSTLQQYF. The CDR3 DNA reads as TGTGCCAGCTCACCACCGTACAGTACCCTACAGCAGTACTTC.

The chain joins TRBV7-9 to TRBJ1-3; 8 positions agree with TRBD1. The germline V gene encodes CDR1 SEHNR and CDR2 FQNEAQ (reference sequence). The length of the CDR3 is 16 residues. Trimming removed 5 bases from V and 2 bases from J; junction bases left unmatched: 8. This chain's CDR3 is CASSPRTGNPGNTIYF. The CDR3 bases are TGTGCCAGCAGCCCCCGGACAGGGAATCCTGGAAACACCATATATTTT.

This chain joins TRBV4-2 and TRBJ2-1; 9 bases fit TRBD2. CDR3 length: 15 residues. The ends lost 2 bases at V and 7 bases at J; junction bases unmatched: 6. Germline lookup yields CDR1 LGHNA and CDR2 YNFKEQ. CDR3 nucleotides: TGTGCCAGCAGCCAAACAGGACTAGCGCAGAATGAGCAGTTCTTC. It encodes CASSQTGLAQNEQFF.

This sequence joins TRBV24-1 and TRBJ1-5; maybe TRBD1 (6 bases). The germline V and J ends were trimmed by 8 bases and 0 bases, with 19 bases remaining between them. This CDR3 is 17 amino acids long. The germline gives CDR1 KGHDR, CDR2 SFDVKD. CDR3 nucleotide sequence: TGTGCCACCATGATCCCAGGGGCGACAAATAGCAATCAGCCCCAGCATTTT. As protein: CATMIPGATNSNQPQHF.

V usage is TRBV5-1 and J usage is TRBJ2-3, with 7 bases matching TRBD2. Looked up from germline, CDR1 is SGHRS and CDR2 is YFSETQ. V gave up 4 bases and J gave up 1 base; unmatched junction bases: 6. The CDR3 totals 15 residues. Here the CDR3 DNA reads TGCGCCAGCAGCCCGGGACTACCTGGCACAGATACGCAGTATTTT. Translated: CASSPGLPGTDTQYF.

The CDR3 loop is CASRENRGALDNSPLHF. DNA for the CDR3: TGTGCCAGCAGGGAAAACAGGGGAGCACTGGATAATTCACCCCTCCACTTT. The chain is built from TRBV3-1 (or the pseudogene TRBV3-2) and TRBJ1-6, with TRBD1 matching 7 bases. V lost 6 bases, J lost 5 bases, and 13 bases stayed unmatched. The germline V gene has CDR1 LGHDT and CDR2 YNNKEL (reference sequence). The length of the CDR3 is 17 residues.

V and J are TRBV5-6 and TRBJ2-7; TRBD2 matches 7 bases. This CDR3 comprises 14 residues. The V segment lost 5 bases and the J segment 0 bases; nucleotides outside the gene matches: 5. Germline CDR1 reads SGHDT; CDR2 reads YYEEEE. The CDR3, as DNA: TGTGCCAGCAGGGGGGAGGGCGGCTCCTACGAGCAGTACTTC. Amino acid sequence: CASRGEGGSYEQYF.

The chain uses TRBV27 and TRBJ2-1; 8 bases are shared with TRBD1. The V gene end was trimmed by 3 bases and the J gene end by 0 bases; junction bases not matched to a gene: 1. The CDR3 consists of 15 residues. Germline CDR1 is MNHEY and CDR2 is SMNVEV (reference sequence). This chain's CDR3 is CASSLQGASYNEQFF. CDR3 DNA: TGTGCCAGCAGTTTGCAGGGGGCCTCCTACAATGAGCAGTTCTTC.

This chain links TRBV19 with TRBJ2-1, with TRBD2 matching 8 bases. CDR3 length equals 16 residues. V trimming: 6 bases; J trimming: 7 bases; junction bases outside the gene matches: 14. Germline V gene sequence: CDR1 LNHDA, CDR2 SQIVND (reference sequence). The CDR3 DNA reads TGTGCCAGTAGCTACACTAGCGGCAACTGGGTAAATGAGCAGTTCTTC. Protein sequence: CASSYTSGNWVNEQFF.

CDR3 region: CASSQAHHSGNTIYF. The DNA for the CDR3 is TGCGCCAGCAGTCAGGCCCACCACTCTGGAAACACCATATATTTT. The chain joins TRBV23-1 to TRBJ1-3; no reliable D call. TRBV23-1 is an ORF for which the function is uncertain. The CDR3 runs to 15 residues. V lost 3 bases and J lost 0, with 9 bases in between.

The DNA for the CDR3 is TGTGCCAGCTCAACCTACGCCGGACTAGCGGGACTCACAGATACGCAGTATTTT. Its protein product is CASSTYAGLAGLTDTQYF. The rearrangement links TRBV18 to TRBJ2-3; 12 nucleotides agree with TRBD2. Trimming took 5 bases from V and 2 from J; bases not matched to a gene: 11. The CDR3 length is 18 residues. Germline V gene lookup returns CDR1 KGHSH and CDR2 LQKENI.

The rearrangement uses TRBV27 and TRBJ2-7, with D uncertain. CDR1 and CDR2 from the germline V gene are MNHEY and SMNVEV (reference sequence). This CDR3 is 13 amino acids long. Between the trimmed V and J ends, which lost 4 bases and 6 bases, there was a span of 13 bases. CDR3 coding DNA: TGTGCCAGCAGTTCGTGGCTGACGGGCGAGCAGTACTTC. It translates to CASSSWLTGEQYF.

V gene TRBV28 combines with J gene TRBJ2-1, with 11 positions matching TRBD2. This CDR3 contains 15 residues. V gave up 5 bases and J gave up 7 bases; unmatched junction bases: 7. The germline V gene has CDR1 MDHEN and CDR2 SYDVKM. CDR3 residues: CASSLLAGVWNEQFF. The CDR3 DNA follows: TGTGCCAGCAGTCTACTAGCGGGAGTTTGGAATGAGCAGTTCTTC.

Turning to this clone: A read error is the likely source, as a far larger clone sits one nucleotide away. Other DNA sequences in this specimen translate into the identical CDR3. The rearrangement joins TRBV28 to TRBJ2-1; D remains ambiguous. CDR1 and CDR2 from the germline V gene are MDHEN and SYDVKM. Trimming took off 6 bases at V and 4 bases at J, with 4 bases between the two ends. This CDR3 contains 11 residues. The CDR3 sequence: CASSRYNEQFF. The CDR3, as DNA: TGTGCCAGCAGCCGTTACAATGAGCAGTTCTTC.

This chain uses TRBV5-4 with TRBJ1-4; 7 nucleotides agree with TRBD1. CDR1 and CDR2 from the germline V gene are SGHNT and YYREEE (reference sequence). There are 14 residues in the CDR3. V was pared by 3 bases and J by 5 bases, with 4 bases of the junction left unmatched. The CDR3 here is CASSWTGVNEKLFF. CDR3 in DNA: TGTGCCAGCAGCTGGACAGGCGTCAATGAAAAACTGTTTTTT. Filled out from reference TRBV5-4 and TRBJ1-4, the complete variable domain reads ETGVTQSPTHLIKTRGQQVTLRCSSQSGHNTVSWYQQALGQGPQFIFQYYREEENGRGNFPPRFSGLQFPNYSSELNVNALELDDSALYLCASSWTGVNEKLFFGSGTQLSVL.

The V call is TRBV6-5, the J call TRBJ2-7; TRBD1 matches at 8 bases. The CDR3 loop spans 15 amino acids. Trimming removed 5 bases from V and 0 bases from J; junction bases left unmatched: 6. Germline lookup yields CDR1 MNHEY and CDR2 SVGAGI. The CDR3 nucleotides read TGTGCCAGCAGTAGACCCGGGACAGGCTCCTACGAGCAGTACTTC. It is translated as CASSRPGTGSYEQYF.

This sequence joins TRBV15 and TRBJ2-7; D might be TRBD2 (5 bases). The V end was cut by 1 base, the J end by 4 bases, with 11 bases between. The germline gives CDR1 LNHNV, CDR2 YYDKDF (reference sequence). The CDR3 is 14 residues long. The CDR3 DNA reads TGTGCCACCAGCAGAGTAGGGAGTGGGTACGAGCAGTACTTC. Protein: CATSRVGSGYEQYF.

This sequence joins TRBV15 and TRBJ2-7, with D possibly being TRBD2 (5 bases). The V end lost 5 bases, the J end lost 7 bases, and 9 bases lay between the germline ends. CDR3 length: 11 amino acids. CDR1 is LNHNV and CDR2 is YYDKDF in the germline V gene (reference sequence). CDR3 sequence: CATSPRGEQYF. CDR3 DNA: TGTGCCACCAGCCCACGGGGAGAGCAGTACTTC.

This chain links TRBV5-4 with TRBJ2-7; the match to TRBD2 covers 8 bases. The germline CDR1 and CDR2 sequences are SGHNT and YYREEE (reference sequence). With 4 bases clipped from V and 2 bases from J, the junction kept 5 bases outside the gene matches. This CDR3 is built from 14 residues. The CDR3 nucleotides read TGTGCCAGCAGCCCTACTAGCGGCGCCTACGAGCAGTACTTC. Translated: CASSPTSGAYEQYF.

The V and J genes are TRBV5-1 and TRBJ2-5; possibly TRBD1 for D (7 bases). Trimming took 0 bases from V and 5 from J, leaving 23 bases between them. Per the germline V gene, CDR1 is SGHRS and CDR2 is YFSETQ. The CDR3 is 18 residues long. The CDR3 DNA is TGCGCCAGCAGCTTGGTCCCCGCCCTACAGGGGAGGCGGGAGACCCAGTACTTC. It specifies CASSLVPALQGRRETQYF.

The chain carries TRBV7-6 and TRBJ2-1; 8 nucleotides match TRBD1. The CDR3 is 14 amino acids. The ends lost 5 bases at V and 8 bases at J; junction bases unmatched: 8. The germline V gene encodes CDR1 SGHVS and CDR2 FNYEAQ. CDR3 amino acids: CASSTTQGADEQFF. As DNA, the CDR3 is TGTGCCAGCAGCACTACCCAGGGGGCGGATGAGCAGTTCTTC.